The text below deals with one TCR beta chain. These data originate in a study of blood T cell repertoires in COVID-19. Study details: Samples taken during acute and convalescent COVID-19 were collected in the United States, Italy and Spain. Sample material is recorded as cDNA or gDNA derived from T cells, B-cell-depleted T cells, or PBMCs.

The CDR3 totals 15 residues. Trimming left V 5 bases short and J 3 bases short, with 17 bases between. The germline V gene has CDR1 LNHDA and CDR2 SQIVND (reference sequence). Authors' analysis steps: Reference gene primer amplification in the assay estimated nucleated cell counts. The data were produced by immunoSEQ multiplex PCR, yet TCRdb's version contains in-frame clones alone and is incomplete. The V and J calls and the clone size are those of that table, but D and trimming were determined from the DNA. Of about 340,000 clones listed, more than 90% are singletons. The TCR was taken from a woman aged 25 to 39 who had recovered from COVID-19. V and J are TRBV19 and TRBJ2-7; no clear D. The sequencing sample was made of PBMCs or T cells enriched from blood (not recorded which). CDR3 sequence: CASSPRLLSDYEQYF. The CDR3 DNA reads as TGTGCCAGTAGTCCTAGACTGTTGTCGGACTACGAGCAGTACTTC.